The rows below give T cell receptor beta chains drawn from one sample of a study of blood T cell repertoires in COVID-19. Repertoires were generated with immunoSEQ multiplex PCR, while TCRdb's copy carries only in-frame clones and drops some. The sample includes about 150,000 clones, 80% to 90% of them seen just once. The specimen was peripheral blood. The receptor set was obtained from a woman aged 70-85 years with acute or convalescent COVID-19. The CDR3 runs from the conserved cysteine through the conserved F or W. Fields, in order: J gene, clone size, V gene, D gene, CDR3 protein, CDR3 DNA. D genes are given only for firm matches. The size field is filled for only some rows; it gives once, few, many or a size class.

J: TRBJ1-2
size: NA
V: TRBV28
D: TRBD1
CDR3: CASSPYRGYSANYGYTF
DNA: TGTGCCAGCAGTCCCTACAGGGGGTATTCCGCTAACTATGGCTACACCTTC

J: TRBJ1-2
size: NA
V: TRBV7-8
D: NA
CDR3: CASSKAQGFGYTF
DNA: TGTGCCAGCAGCAAGGCACAGGGCTTTGGCTACACCTTC

J: TRBJ1-1
size: NA
V: TRBV11-3
D: NA
CDR3: CASSAHMNTEAFF
DNA: TGTGCCAGCAGCGCCCACATGAACACTGAAGCTTTCTTT

J: TRBJ1-6
size: NA
V: TRBV4-1
D: NA
CDR3: CASSQDLLGAYNSPLHF
DNA: TGCGCCAGCAGCCAAGACCTTCTAGGGGCTTATAATTCACCCCTCCACTTT

J: TRBJ1-5
size: NA
V: TRBV19
D: TRBD1
CDR3: CASSQGDRSNQPQHF
DNA: TGTGCCAGTAGCCAAGGGGACAGAAGTAATCAGCCCCAGCATTTT

J: TRBJ1-1
size: NA
V: TRBV24-1
D: NA
CDR3: CATSDPQGGNTEAFF
DNA: TGTGCCACCAGTGATCCGCAGGGAGGGAACACTGAAGCTTTCTTT

J: TRBJ1-6
size: NA
V: TRBV7-9
D: TRBD1
CDR3: CASSRAGTGSYNSPLHF
DNA: TGTGCCAGCAGCCGCGCCGGGACAGGCTCCTATAATTCACCCCTCCACTTT

J: TRBJ2-5
size: NA
V: TRBV3-1/TRBV3-2
D: TRBD1
CDR3: CASSSYGGQGWETQYF
DNA: TGTGCCAGCAGTTCCTATGGGGGACAGGGGTGGGAGACCCAGTACTTC

J: TRBJ1-1
size: once
V: TRBV28
D: NA
CDR3: CATLVWSGTHTEAFF
DNA: TGTGCCACCTTGGTTTGGTCCGGGACTCACACTGAAGCTTTCTTT

J: TRBJ1-6
size: once
V: TRBV27
D: TRBD1
CDR3: CASSFYRGDSPLHF
DNA: TGTGCCAGCAGTTTCTACAGGGGGGATTCACCCCTCCACTTT

J: TRBJ1-1
size: few
V: TRBV6-1
D: NA
CDR3: CASSEVGGRTEAFF
DNA: TGTGCCAGCAGTGAAGTGGGGGGTAGAACTGAAGCTTTCTTT

J: TRBJ1-4
size: NA
V: TRBV30
D: NA
CDR3: CAWSKTGLNEKLFF
DNA: TGTGCCTGGAGTAAAACAGGGCTTAATGAAAAACTGTTTTTT

J: TRBJ1-1
size: once
V: TRBV5-1
D: TRBD1
CDR3: CASSLARGRGRGTEAFF
DNA: TGCGCCAGCAGCTTGGCCCGTGGCAGGGGGCGAGGTACTGAAGCTTTCTTT

J: TRBJ1-4
size: NA
V: TRBV20-1
D: TRBD1
CDR3: CSASDRVAGDEKLFF
DNA: TGCAGTGCTAGTGACAGGGTGGCCGGAGATGAAAAACTGTTTTTT

J: TRBJ2-7
size: NA
V: TRBV5-1
D: NA
CDR3: CASSLSAGSSYEQYF
DNA: TGCGCCAGCAGCTTGTCGGCAGGAAGCTCCTACGAGCAGTACTTC

J: TRBJ2-2
size: NA
V: TRBV7-7
D: TRBD2
CDR3: CASSPNPGLAGGTGELFF
DNA: TGTGCTAGCAGCCCTAACCCGGGACTAGCGGGAGGGACCGGGGAGCTGTTTTTT

J: TRBJ1-2
size: NA
V: TRBV19
D: NA
CDR3: CASTERRNYGYTF
DNA: TGTGCCAGTACGGAGAGGAGAAACTATGGCTACACCTTC

J: TRBJ2-2
size: NA
V: TRBV6-1
D: NA
CDR3: CASSADRDLRVGELFF
DNA: TGTGCCAGCAGTGCCGACCGGGATTTACGGGTCGGGGAGCTGTTTTTT

J: TRBJ2-1
size: NA
V: TRBV5-4
D: NA
CDR3: CASSPRDSTNEQFF
DNA: TGTGCCAGCAGCCCAAGGGACTCGACCAATGAGCAGTTCTTC

J: TRBJ2-1
size: NA
V: TRBV9
D: TRBD2
CDR3: CASSAELGTSGGNEQFF
DNA: TGTGCCAGCAGCGCAGAGTTAGGGACTAGCGGCGGAAATGAGCAGTTCTTC

J: TRBJ1-3
size: NA
V: TRBV27
D: TRBD1
CDR3: CASSIRQGANTIYF
DNA: TGTGCCAGCAGTATCCGACAGGGGGCTAACACCATATATTTT

J: TRBJ2-2
size: NA
V: TRBV7-8
D: TRBD2
CDR3: CASSGTSVGELFF
DNA: TGTGCCAGCAGCGGTACTAGCGTCGGGGAGCTGTTTTTT

J: TRBJ2-7
size: NA
V: TRBV5-1
D: TRBD2
CDR3: CASSLGTSGRRYF
DNA: TGCGCCAGCAGCTTGGGGACTAGCGGGAGACGGTACTTC

J: TRBJ2-4
size: once
V: TRBV2
D: TRBD2
CDR3: CASNIAGGPAKNIQYF
DNA: TGTGCCAGCAATATAGCGGGAGGGCCGGCCAAAAACATTCAGTACTTC

J: TRBJ1-4
size: NA
V: TRBV28
D: NA
CDR3: CASSFPGLDEKLFF
DNA: TGTGCCAGCAGTTTCCCGGGACTGGATGAAAAACTGTTTTTT

J: TRBJ1-3
size: once
V: TRBV4-3
D: NA
CDR3: CASSQSVNSGNTIYF
DNA: TGCGCCAGCAGCCAATCAGTCAACTCTGGAAACACCATATATTTT

J: TRBJ2-2
size: NA
V: TRBV6-6
D: NA
CDR3: CASTWNTGELFF
DNA: TGTGCGAGCACGTGGAACACCGGGGAGCTGTTTTTT

J: TRBJ2-3
size: many
V: TRBV7-2
D: TRBD2
CDR3: CASSSLAGAPDTQYF
DNA: TGTGCCAGCAGCTCCTTAGCGGGAGCCCCAGATACGCAGTATTTT

J: TRBJ1-5
size: few
V: TRBV6-2/TRBV6-3
D: NA
CDR3: CASSWGDNQPQHF
DNA: TGTGCCAGCAGTTGGGGCGACAATCAGCCCCAGCATTTT

J: TRBJ1-2
size: NA
V: TRBV19
D: NA
CDR3: CASTTPNYGYTF
DNA: TGTGCCAGTACCACACCGAACTATGGCTACACCTTC

J: TRBJ2-2
size: NA
V: TRBV7-2
D: NA
CDR3: CASSITGTATGELFF
DNA: TGTGCCAGCAGCATTACCGGGACTGCCACCGGGGAGCTGTTTTTT

J: TRBJ1-1
size: once
V: TRBV18
D: NA
CDR3: CASSPTGNTEAFF
DNA: TGTGCCAGCTCACCTACAGGAAACACTGAAGCTTTCTTT

J: TRBJ2-7
size: NA
V: TRBV30
D: TRBD1
CDR3: CAWSEGTGGIYEQYF
DNA: TGTGCCTGGAGTGAGGGGACAGGGGGCATCTACGAGCAGTACTTC

J: TRBJ2-1
size: NA
V: TRBV5-6
D: NA
CDR3: CASSFRGGYNEQFF
DNA: TGTGCCAGCAGCTTCAGGGGTGGGTACAATGAGCAGTTCTTC

J: TRBJ2-3
size: NA
V: TRBV9
D: TRBD2
CDR3: CASSGETSSSVYTQYF
DNA: TGTGCCAGCAGCGGAGAGACTAGCAGCTCTGTTTATACGCAGTATTTT

J: TRBJ2-7
size: NA
V: TRBV5-1
D: TRBD2
CDR3: CASSLELTAGGPDEQYF
DNA: TGCGCCAGCAGCTTGGAGTTAACCGCGGGAGGGCCCGACGAGCAGTACTTC

J: TRBJ1-5
size: NA
V: TRBV27
D: TRBD1
CDR3: CASKQGALANNQPQHF
DNA: TGTGCCAGCAAACAGGGGGCGCTCGCCAACAATCAGCCCCAGCATTTT

J: TRBJ2-1
size: NA
V: TRBV4-1
D: TRBD2
CDR3: CASSQLMASGRDEQFF
DNA: TGCGCCAGCAGCCAATTGATGGCTAGCGGGAGGGATGAGCAGTTCTTC

J: TRBJ1-1
size: few
V: TRBV2
D: NA
CDR3: CASSAIDYRAFF
DNA: TGTGCCAGCAGTGCCATAGATTATCGGGCTTTCTTT

J: TRBJ2-1
size: NA
V: TRBV5-1
D: TRBD1
CDR3: CASSRGQGSLDEQFF
DNA: TGCGCCAGCAGCAGGGGACAGGGGTCTCTCGATGAGCAGTTCTTC

J: TRBJ1-6
size: NA
V: TRBV5-5
D: TRBD1
CDR3: CASSRDRATSYNSPLHF
DNA: TGTGCCAGCAGCCGGGACAGGGCGACCTCCTATAATTCACCCCTCCACTTT

J: TRBJ1-6
size: NA
V: TRBV19
D: NA
CDR3: CASSPRGKNDSPLHF
DNA: TGTGCCAGTAGTCCGAGGGGGAAAAACGATTCACCCCTCCACTTT

J: TRBJ2-7
size: NA
V: TRBV15
D: NA
CDR3: CATSRPPRDEQYF
DNA: TGTGCCACCAGCAGACCCCCGCGGGACGAGCAGTACTTC

J: TRBJ2-1
size: NA
V: TRBV5-1
D: NA
CDR3: CASSVDYPSYNEQFF
DNA: TGCGCCAGCAGCGTGGACTACCCATCCTACAATGAGCAGTTCTTC

J: TRBJ1-2
size: NA
V: TRBV19
D: NA
CDR3: CASSGTPVANYGYTF
DNA: TGTGCCAGTAGCGGGACACCGGTCGCTAACTATGGCTACACCTTC

J: TRBJ1-1
size: NA
V: TRBV15
D: NA
CDR3: CATSRSRAAEAFF
DNA: TGTGCCACCAGCAGGAGCAGAGCGGCTGAAGCTTTCTTT

J: TRBJ2-3
size: NA
V: TRBV3-1/TRBV3-2
D: NA
CDR3: CASSQAPSFTSPYTQYF
DNA: TGTGCCAGCAGCCAAGCTCCTAGCTTCACTTCCCCTTATACGCAGTATTTT

J: TRBJ2-5
size: NA
V: TRBV9
D: TRBD1
CDR3: CASSISGTDQETQYF
DNA: TGTGCCAGCAGCATATCCGGGACAGACCAAGAGACCCAGTACTTC

J: TRBJ2-5
size: NA
V: TRBV30
D: TRBD2
CDR3: CAWRGLAGGYKTQYF
DNA: TGTGCCTGGAGAGGTCTAGCGGGGGGGTACAAGACCCAGTACTTC

J: TRBJ1-6
size: NA
V: TRBV6-5
D: NA
CDR3: CASSYSGRRGGSPLHF
DNA: TGTGCCAGCAGTTACTCGGGTCGGCGGGGGGGTTCACCCCTCCACTTT

J: TRBJ2-7
size: NA
V: TRBV6-1
D: NA
CDR3: CASSEGRVSSYEQYF
DNA: TGTGCCAGCAGTGAAGGCCGCGTGAGCTCCTACGAGCAGTACTTC

J: TRBJ2-7
size: NA
V: TRBV7-2
D: NA
CDR3: CASSPMGAGAAYEQYF
DNA: TGTGCCAGCAGCCCCATGGGGGCGGGGGCCGCCTACGAGCAGTACTTC

J: TRBJ2-1
size: NA
V: TRBV24-1
D: TRBD2
CDR3: CATNGAGGPNEQFF
DNA: TGTGCCACCAACGGAGCGGGAGGGCCGAATGAGCAGTTCTTC

J: TRBJ2-1
size: once
V: TRBV7-2
D: TRBD1
CDR3: CASSFRRDRGGNEQFF
DNA: TGTGCCAGCAGCTTCCGGCGGGACAGGGGAGGCAATGAGCAGTTCTTC

J: TRBJ1-2
size: NA
V: TRBV12-3/TRBV12-4
D: NA
CDR3: CASSAGKGGYTF
DNA: TGTGCCAGCAGCGCAGGGAAAGGAGGCTACACCTTC

J: TRBJ2-5
size: NA
V: TRBV11-3
D: NA
CDR3: CASSSRGSETQYF
DNA: TGTGCCAGCAGCAGTAGAGGTTCAGAGACCCAGTACTTC

J: TRBJ2-5
size: NA
V: TRBV19
D: TRBD2
CDR3: CASSTGTSGSFETQYF
DNA: TGTGCCAGTAGCACCGGGACTAGCGGGAGTTTTGAGACCCAGTACTTC

J: TRBJ2-2
size: NA
V: TRBV28
D: NA
CDR3: CASSQNTGELFF
DNA: TGTGCCAGCAGCCAAAACACCGGGGAGCTGTTTTTT

J: TRBJ2-7
size: NA
V: TRBV11-2
D: TRBD1
CDR3: CASSLTRDSSYEQYF
DNA: TGTGCCAGCAGCCTGACCCGGGACAGCTCCTACGAGCAGTACTTC